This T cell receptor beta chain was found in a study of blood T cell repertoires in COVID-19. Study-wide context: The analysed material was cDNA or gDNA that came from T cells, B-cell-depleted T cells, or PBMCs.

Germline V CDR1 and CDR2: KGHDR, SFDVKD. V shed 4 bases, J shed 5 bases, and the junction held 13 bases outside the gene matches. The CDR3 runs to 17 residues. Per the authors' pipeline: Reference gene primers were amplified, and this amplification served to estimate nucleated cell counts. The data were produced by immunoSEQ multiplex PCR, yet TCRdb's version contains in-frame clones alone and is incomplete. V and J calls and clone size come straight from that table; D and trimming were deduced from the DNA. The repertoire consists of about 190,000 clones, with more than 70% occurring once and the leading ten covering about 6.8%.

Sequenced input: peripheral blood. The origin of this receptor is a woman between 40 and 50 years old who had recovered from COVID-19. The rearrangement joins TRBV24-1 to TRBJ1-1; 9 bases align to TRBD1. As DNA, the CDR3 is TGTGCCACCAGTGACTCCCGACAGGGGGAGAGGGGGACTGAAGCTTTCTTT. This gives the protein CATSDSRQGERGTEAFF.